A single sample is the source of the 11 T cell receptor beta chains below, sequenced in a study of blood T cell repertoires in COVID-19. Some clones are missing from TCRdb's copy, which holds only in-frame ones; the method was immunoSEQ multiplex PCR. The data show about 69,000 clones, roughly three quarters seen once. Sequences were obtained from peripheral blood. These TCRs come from a human donor in a cohort sampled during active COVID-19.

This clone was seen a few times. The chain couples TRBV27 to TRBJ1-6, with D unresolved. The CDR3 extends over 14 amino acids. Germline values: CDR1 MNHEY, CDR2 SMNVEV (reference sequence). Trimming took 3 bases from V and 8 from J, leaving 11 bases between them. The CDR3 DNA reads TGTGCCAGCAGTTTTACGACGGGAGATTCACCCCTCCACTTT. Translated, it gives CASSFTTGDSPLHF.

This clone has just one count. The chain carries TRBV6-4 and TRBJ2-2; TRBD1 agrees at 7 bases. CDR3 size: 14 residues. The J segment lost 5 bases and the V segment lost 6 bases, leaving 6 bases of the junction unmatched. From germline, CDR1 is MRHNA and CDR2 SNTAGT. CDR3 protein: CASRLGQDTGELFF. The CDR3 DNA sequence: TGTGCCAGCAGGCTAGGACAGGATACCGGGGAGCTGTTTTTT.

This clone has only one observation. This chain connects TRBV19 to TRBJ2-3, with 7 bases that match TRBD2. The CDR3 consists of 15 residues. V shed 5 bases and J 2 bases; nucleotides not matched to a gene: 7. Germline values: CDR1 LNHDA, CDR2 SQIVND (reference sequence). The CDR3 here is CASSGAGFATDTQYF. CDR3 DNA: TGTGCCAGTAGTGGAGCGGGGTTTGCCACAGATACGCAGTATTTT.

The chain uses TRBV29-1 and TRBJ2-5, with TRBD2 identical over 13 bases. V lost 4 bases to trimming and J lost 5 bases; unmatched junction nucleotides: 7. The germline gives CDR1 SQVTM, CDR2 ANQGSEA. The CDR3 covers 15 residues. The CDR3 loop is CSVGGTSGTGETQYF. The CDR3 DNA sequence: TGCAGCGTTGGGGGGACTAGCGGGACAGGGGAGACCCAGTACTTC. The whole variable domain, filled in from reference TRBV29-1 and TRBJ2-5, reads SAVISQKPSRDICQRGTSLTIQCQVDSQVTMMFWYRQQPGQSLTLIATANQGSEATYESGFVIDKFPISRPNLTFSTLTVSNMSPEDSSIYLCSVGGTSGTGETQYFGPGTRLLVL.

The chain employs TRBV10-3 and TRBJ2-7, with 15 bases matching TRBD2. The germline V gene has CDR1 ENHRY and CDR2 SYGVKD. V lost 4 bases and J lost 2; bases outside the gene matches: 3. The CDR3 totals 16 residues. The CDR3 here is CAISGTSGRAAYEQYF. The CDR3 region has the DNA TGTGCCATCAGTGGGACTAGCGGGAGGGCAGCCTACGAGCAGTACTTC.

This clone is medium-sized within its sample. V and J are TRBV20-1 and TRBJ2-3; TRBD1 matches 7 bases. The CDR3 is 15 residues long. The V gene end was trimmed by 3 bases and the J gene end by 0 bases; junction bases not matched to a gene: 6. Germline V gene data show CDR1 as DFQATT and CDR2 as SNEGSKA (reference sequence). The CDR3 bases are TGCAGTGCTAGTCTTGGGACAGATAGCACAGATACGCAGTATTTT. This codes for CSASLGTDSTDTQYF.

This clone was counted only a few times. V and J are TRBV27 and TRBJ2-1; TRBD2 agrees at 12 bases. The CDR3 sequence is 16 residues long. Losses at the gene ends were 4 bases for V and 9 bases for J; bases not matched to a gene: 10. The germline gives CDR1 MNHEY, CDR2 SMNVEV (reference sequence). The CDR3 loop reads CASSSLTSGGGAEQFF. CDR3 bases: TGTGCCAGCAGTTCCCTGACTAGCGGGGGCGGGGCTGAGCAGTTCTTC.

The chain couples TRBV12-3 or TRBV12-4 to TRBJ1-5; no firm D call. V was trimmed by 3 bases and J by 7 bases, leaving 7 bases between them. There are 12 residues in the CDR3. CDR3 amino acids: CASSFSGQPQHF. The CDR3 coding sequence is TGTGCCAGCAGTTTTTCGGGACAGCCCCAGCATTTT.

The chain has TRBV4-1 and TRBJ1-2; 7 positions match TRBD1. CDR3 length equals 15 residues. CDR1 and CDR2 (germline): MGHRA, YSYEKL. V was clipped by 2 bases and J by 2 bases; unmatched bases: 5. This CDR3 reads CASSQPTGENYGYTF. CDR3 DNA: TGCGCCAGCAGCCAACCTACAGGGGAGAACTATGGCTACACCTTC.

The chain links TRBV5-4 to TRBJ2-3, with 8 bases identical to TRBD1. The CDR3 sequence is 17 residues long. V lost 0 bases, J lost 2 bases, and 8 bases stayed unmatched. The germline V gene has CDR1 SGHNT and CDR2 YYREEE (reference sequence). This CDR3 reads CASSLERTGSPTDTQYF. CDR3 in DNA: TGTGCCAGCAGCTTGGAAAGGACAGGGTCACCCACAGATACGCAGTATTTT. Looking up the rest from reference TRBV5-4 and TRBJ2-3 gives the full variable domain: ETGVTQSPTHLIKTRGQQVTLRCSSQSGHNTVSWYQQALGQGPQFIFQYYREEENGRGNFPPRFSGLQFPNYSSELNVNALELDDSALYLCASSLERTGSPTDTQYFGPGTRLTVL.

The genes are TRBV5-4 and TRBJ2-3; the match to TRBD2 covers 10 bases. With 4 bases clipped from V and 2 bases from J, the junction kept 19 bases outside the gene matches. Germline values: CDR1 SGHNT, CDR2 YYREEE (reference sequence). The length of the CDR3 is 20 residues. The CDR3 DNA follows: TGTGCCAGCAGCATTCCACTCGGGACTAGCGTTATTGGCTACACAGATACGCAGTATTTT. As protein: CASSIPLGTSVIGYTDTQYF. The full variable domain, rest sourced from reference TRBV5-4 and TRBJ2-3, is ETGVTQSPTHLIKTRGQQVTLRCSSQSGHNTVSWYQQALGQGPQFIFQYYREEENGRGNFPPRFSGLQFPNYSSELNVNALELDDSALYLCASSIPLGTSVIGYTDTQYFGPGTRLTVL.